The entry below gives a single T cell receptor beta chain sequence along with its context. Antigen unknown. The CDR3 length is 15 residues. CDR1 and CDR2 from the germline V gene are DFQATT and SNEGSKA (reference sequence). A CD45RO-CCR7+CD27+CD95- phenotype identified naive CD8+ T cells. The libraries of TRB cDNA were prepared using 5' RACE with UMI labels. TCRdb reprocessed the 5' RACE reads, keeping one entry per CDR3 protein, no DNA. The sample totals about 5,500 distinct CDR3 sequences; its top ten clones hold roughly 2%. This record comes from a study of CXCR3-negative and CXCR3-positive naive CD8 T cells. For the study at large: About 150 million TRB reads were obtained in total, which works out to about 1.5 +/- 0.3 million per library. Study findings and constraints: With respect to TRBV-TRBJ usage, naive CXCR3-negative and CXCR3-positive cells were similar; memory differed. Relative to CXCR3-negative naive cells, CXCR3-positive naive cells had more hydrophobic TRB CDR3s.

Sequencing used naive CXCR3+ CD8+ T cells from blood. Noted subset: CD45RO-CCR7+CD27+CD95- naive CD8+ T cells expressing CXCR3 (TNR3+). The receptor comes from a human donor in good health. Some clones in this sample may be carry-over from other donors' samples. J is TRBJ1-2 and V is TRBV20-1. The CDR3 region is CSARDRLGSLYGYTF.